This T cell receptor (beta chain) emerged from a study of OX40 agonist ivuxolimab in advanced cancers. Study background: The study gave patients intravenous ivuxolimab at 0.01 to 10 mg/kg every 2 weeks.

Germline V gives CDR1 GTSNPN, CDR2 SVGIG (reference sequence). The CDR3 length is 14 residues. The V segment lost 0 bases and the J segment 5 bases; nucleotides outside the gene matches: 1. Samples of blood were obtained at baseline, on cycle 4 day 1, and on cycle 7 day 1. Some clones are missing from TCRdb's copy, which holds only in-frame ones; the method was immunoSEQ multiplex PCR. The repertoire consists of some 80,000 clones, with around nine tenths occurring once and the leading ten covering 0.65% to 0.8%. The chain recombines TRBV30 with TRBJ2-7, with 13 bases aligning to TRBD2. The source material was CD4+ or CD8+ T cells sorted from blood, sampled in a trial of the OX40 agonist ivuxolimab. This receptor was taken from an adult with an advanced solid tumor such as melanoma, head and neck, liver or kidney cancer. In nucleotides, the CDR3 is TGTGCCTGGAGTGTTGGGACTAGCGGGGACGAGCAGTACTTC. Protein: CAWSVGTSGDEQYF.